These 29 T cell receptor beta chains were sequenced from one sample in a study of T-cell reconstitution after alpha-beta-depleted transplantation in children (dated by TCRdb to 2016 to 2018). The treatment or condition label, read with the paper, signifies: allogeneic hematopoietic cell transplantation with graft depleted of TCRalphabeta T cells and CD19 B cells. The library was generated by PCR. Sequencer: Illumina HiSeq 2500. To normalize quantification of the TCRbeta repertoire, the TCR libraries were built with molecular barcoding that relied on unique molecular identifiers. Starting from the raw public reads, TCRdb applied fastp trimming at Q25, assembled clones with MiXCR and retained in-frame beta chains. Every CDR3 protein is listed once, alongside the most common genes and DNA of its rows. The sample table contains around 960,000 distinct CDR3 sequences; only one count was recorded for about 29% of them. The ten largest clonotypes hold roughly 30% of the sample.

This sample comprised PBMCs, mostly from graft donor cells, obtained 360 days after TCRalphabeta/CD19-depleted stem cell transplant. These TCRs come from a boy younger than two who had a stem cell transplant for SCID, so the T cells may come from the graft donor.

This clonotype was seen a few times. The V gene is TRBV20-1, the J gene TRBJ1-1; unclear D gene. Germline values: CDR1 DFQATT, CDR2 SNEGSKA (reference sequence). V lost 3 bases, J lost 0 bases, and 8 bases lay in between. CDR3 length equals 13 residues. The CDR3 spells CSASSDLNTEAFF. The DNA of the CDR3 is TGCAGTGCTAGTTCCGATTTGAACACTGAAGCTTTCTTT.

This clonotype was seen more than once but under ten times. The chain uses TRBV20-1 and TRBJ1-2; 7 nucleotides line up with TRBD1. Trimming took 5 bases from V and 0 from J; bases not matched to a gene: 9. CDR1 is DFQATT and CDR2 is SNEGSKA in the germline V gene (reference sequence). This CDR3 is 15 amino acids long. The CDR3 sequence: CSARRDSRSNYGYTF. Written as DNA, the CDR3 is TGCAGTGCTCGTCGGGACAGTCGGTCTAACTATGGCTACACCTTC.

This clonotype was detected only a few times. This chain connects TRBV4-1 to TRBJ2-3; D gene ambiguous. The CDR3 spans 16 residues. V shed 3 bases and J shed 5 bases, with 18 bases lying between them. CDR1 and CDR2 (germline): MGHRA, YSYEKL. CDR3 residues: CASSHRRTPGGDTQYF. CDR3 nucleotides: TGCGCCAGCAGCCATCGCCGGACCCCAGGTGGAGATACGCAGTATTTT.

This rearrangement joins TRBV6-2 or TRBV6-3 to TRBJ1-2, with 7 bases identical to TRBD1. CDR3 length: 14 residues. Germline V gene sequence: CDR1 MNHEY, CDR2 SVGEGT. The ends lost 2 bases at V and 3 bases at J; junction bases unmatched: 3. The CDR3 reads CASSYDRVDYGYTF. The CDR3 nucleotides read TGTGCCAGCAGTTACGACAGGGTGGACTATGGCTACACCTTC.

This chain uses TRBV28 with TRBJ1-6, with D unclear. The V end was cut by 3 bases, the J end by 2 bases, with 8 bases between. Germline V gene lookup returns CDR1 MDHEN and CDR2 SYDVKM. The CDR3 spans 15 residues. The CDR3 sequence: CASSFRPPYNSPLHF. The CDR3 region has the DNA TGTGCCAGCAGTTTCCGCCCGCCCTATAATTCACCCCTCCACTTT.

This chain joins TRBV7-9 and TRBJ1-1; D gene uncertain. Between the trimmed V and J ends, which lost 5 bases and 2 bases, there was a span of 18 bases. CDR1 and CDR2 (germline): SEHNR, FQNEAQ (reference sequence). The CDR3 contains 16 residues. CDR3 in DNA: TGTGCCAGCAGCGCCCCAGACAATACCCAAAACACTGAAGCTTTCTTT. It encodes CASSAPDNTQNTEAFF.

In this sample, this clonotype turned up a few times. The chain combines TRBV11-2 with TRBJ2-5, with unresolved D. CDR3 size: 18 residues. Per the germline V gene, CDR1 is SGHAT and CDR2 is FQNNGV. V was shortened by 1 base and J by 2 bases, with 20 bases between the two germline ends. The CDR3 sequence: CASSLVWGWHLGQETQYF. In DNA, the CDR3 is TGTGCCAGCAGCTTAGTATGGGGATGGCATCTCGGGCAAGAGACCCAGTACTTC.

This clonotype was seen more than once but under ten times. V is TRBV12-3 or TRBV12-4 and J is TRBJ1-3; D remains unclear. The CDR3 has 13 amino acids. Trimming cost V 6 bases and J 3 bases, with 9 bases left between them. CDR3 amino acids: CASSPFNGNTIYF. CDR3 bases: TGTGCCAGCAGCCCATTCAATGGAAACACCATATATTTT.

The V and J genes are TRBV28 and TRBJ2-7; 9 nucleotides match TRBD1. Losses at the gene ends were 3 bases for V and 2 bases for J; bases not matched to a gene: 8. CDR3 length: 16 amino acids. Germline CDR1 MDHEN, CDR2 SYDVKM. In DNA, the CDR3 is TGTGCCAGCAGTTTCCAACCGGGACAGGGCCCCTACGAGCAGTACTTC. Translating gives CASSFQPGQGPYEQYF.

This clonotype was detected a few times. CDR3: CASRGTGRNTEAFF. The DNA for the CDR3 is TGTGCCAGCAGGGGGACAGGGAGGAACACTGAAGCTTTCTTT. V and J are TRBV12-3 or TRBV12-4 and TRBJ1-1; 9 bases agree with TRBD1. V shed 6 bases and J 1 base; nucleotides not matched to a gene: 3. The CDR3 length is 14 residues.

The chain employs TRBV5-1 and TRBJ2-3, with 7 bases identical to TRBD1. The length of the CDR3 is 16 residues. The germline V gene encodes CDR1 SGHRS and CDR2 YFSETQ. The V gene end was trimmed by 4 bases and the J gene end by 0 bases; junction bases not matched to a gene: 8. CDR3 in amino acids: CASSPGQQISTDTQYF. CDR3 coding DNA: TGCGCCAGCAGCCCGGGACAGCAGATTAGCACAGATACGCAGTATTTT. Based on the CDR3 plus reference TRBV5-1 and TRBJ2-3, the full variable domain is KAGVTQTPRYLIKTRGQQVTLSCSPISGHRSVSWYQQTPGQGLQFLFEYFSETQRNKGNFPGRFSGRQFSNSRSEMNVSTLELGDSALYLCASSPGQQISTDTQYFGPGTRLTVL.

The V call is TRBV20-1, the J call TRBJ1-1, with a weak D call TRBD1 (5 bases). Germline values: CDR1 DFQATT, CDR2 SNEGSKA (reference sequence). V was shortened by 5 bases and J by 1 base, with 17 bases between the two germline ends. This CDR3 contains 15 residues. The CDR3: CSAAPGASTNTEAFF. The CDR3 region has the DNA TGCAGTGCTGCCCCCGGGGCATCTACGAACACTGAAGCTTTCTTT.

The chain recombines TRBV12-3 or TRBV12-4 with TRBJ2-3, with TRBD2 as a possible D gene (5 bases). The length of the CDR3 is 14 residues. Trimming shortened V by 9 bases and J by 0 bases, and 13 bases separated the two germline ends. CDR3 amino acids: CASRFGVSTDTQYF. The CDR3 nucleotides read TGTGCCAGTCGTTTCGGGGTTAGCACAGATACGCAGTATTTT.

V is TRBV27 and J is TRBJ2-7, with unresolved D. Looked up from germline, CDR1 is MNHEY and CDR2 is SMNVEV (reference sequence). This CDR3 region has 13 residues. V dropped 8 bases and J dropped 3 bases, with 14 bases sitting between them. CDR3 sequence: CASGLDLNYEQYF. CDR3 bases: TGTGCCAGCGGCCTGGATCTGAACTACGAGCAGTACTTC.

The CDR3 DNA follows: TGTGCCAGCAGTTACGGGACAGGGCGCTACGAGCAGTACTTC. Its protein product is CASSYGTGRYEQYF. The chain has TRBV6-5 and TRBJ2-7; 9 nucleotides line up with TRBD1. V was clipped by 2 bases and J by 3 bases; unmatched bases: 2. CDR3 length equals 14 residues. Germline assignment: CDR1 MNHEY and CDR2 SVGAGI.

The chain uses TRBV27 and TRBJ1-5; the match to TRBD1 covers 8 bases. Germline values: CDR1 MNHEY, CDR2 SMNVEV (reference sequence). J was trimmed by 5 bases and V by 5 bases; bases with no gene match: 8. The CDR3 has 15 residues. The CDR3 DNA follows: TGTGCCAGCAGTCCCCGGGACAGGAACGATCAGCCCCAGCATTTT. This encodes CASSPRDRNDQPQHF.

The rearrangement links TRBV20-1 to TRBJ2-1, with TRBD1 identical over 7 bases. The length of the CDR3 is 13 residues. With V trimmed by 6 bases and J by 8 bases, 10 bases remained unmatched. CDR1 DFQATT and CDR2 SNEGSKA come from the germline V gene (reference sequence). The CDR3 region is CSAQRDSIYEQFF. The CDR3 DNA follows: TGCAGTGCCCAACGGGACAGTATCTATGAGCAGTTCTTC.

The table lists this clonotype with many counts. The rearrangement links TRBV20-1 to TRBJ2-7; D is perhaps TRBD1 (5 bases). Germline assignment: CDR1 DFQATT and CDR2 SNEGSKA (reference sequence). This CDR3 spans 13 amino acids. V lost 3 bases to trimming and J lost 6 bases, with 15 bases between them. DNA for the CDR3: TGCAGTGCTAGTAGGGCAGGGATGGGCGAGCAGTACTTC. Its translation: CSASRAGMGEQYF.

This clonotype appeared many times. V and J are TRBV27 and TRBJ1-1; D remains ambiguous. The germline CDR1 and CDR2 sequences are MNHEY and SMNVEV (reference sequence). V lost 7 bases and J 10 bases, leaving 10 bases between the germline ends. This CDR3 is 10 amino acids long. The chain's CDR3 is CASTFSGAFF. DNA of the CDR3: TGTGCCAGCACCTTCAGCGGAGCTTTCTTT.

This rearrangement joins TRBV12-3 or TRBV12-4 to TRBJ2-4, with D hard to call. The ends were cut back, 2 bases at V and 0 bases at J, with 11 bases in the middle. The length of the CDR3 is 16 residues. Here the CDR3 reads CASSLSGSLAKNIQYF. The CDR3 DNA sequence: TGTGCCAGCAGTTTATCCGGCAGTCTAGCCAAAAACATTCAGTACTTC.

The chain recombines TRBV5-1 with TRBJ1-5; D may be TRBD1 (5 bases). CDR3 length: 16 residues. Germline lookup yields CDR1 SGHRS and CDR2 YFSETQ. With 6 bases removed from V and 0 bases from J, the gap between germline ends came to 16 bases. CDR3 residues: CASTGSGDYSNQPQHF. The CDR3 DNA is TGCGCCAGCACCGGGAGTGGGGACTATAGCAATCAGCCCCAGCATTTT.

This clonotype was counted a few times. The rearrangement joins TRBV12-3 or TRBV12-4 to TRBJ2-2; 8 bases fit TRBD2. This CDR3 is 16 amino acids long. The V segment lost 4 bases and the J segment 0 bases; nucleotides outside the gene matches: 4. DNA for the CDR3: TGTGCCAGCAGTTCCGGACTAGCCCCGAACACCGGGGAGCTGTTTTTT. This translates into CASSSGLAPNTGELFF.

The V call is TRBV19, the J call TRBJ2-7, with D hard to call. Looked up from germline, CDR1 is LNHDA and CDR2 is SQIVND (reference sequence). V lost 4 bases, J lost 2 bases, and 15 bases lay in between. The CDR3 runs to 15 residues. This chain's CDR3 is CASSKGGHITYEQYF. The CDR3 DNA reads TGTGCCAGTAGTAAGGGCGGTCACATAACCTACGAGCAGTACTTC.

This chain links TRBV6-2 or TRBV6-3 with TRBJ1-5, with a weak D call TRBD1 (5 bases). V was clipped by 4 bases and J by 3 bases, with 13 bases between them. Germline V gene sequence: CDR1 MNHEY, CDR2 SVGEGT. This CDR3 has 15 residues. The DNA of the CDR3 is TGTGCCAGCAGTTCCCGGGGCGCCGACAATCAGCCCCAGCATTTT. Its protein is CASSSRGADNQPQHF.

The V and J genes are TRBV4-2 and TRBJ2-7; D ambiguous. The CDR3 covers 15 residues. Between the trimmed V and J ends, which lost 4 bases and 0 bases, there was a span of 13 bases. The germline V gene encodes CDR1 LGHNA and CDR2 YNFKEQ. CDR3 amino acids: CASSREPAVSYEQYF. CDR3 nucleotide sequence: TGTGCCAGCAGCCGAGAGCCGGCAGTCTCCTACGAGCAGTACTTC.

This rearrangement joins TRBV4-1 to TRBJ2-7, with 8 positions matching TRBD1. V gave up 1 base and J gave up 2 bases; unmatched junction bases: 10. The CDR3 is made up of 17 amino acids. The germline V gene has CDR1 MGHRA and CDR2 YSYEKL. CDR3 bases: TGCGCCAGCAGCCAAGGGACAGGGAAGGGGACGGCCTACGAGCAGTACTTC. It is translated as CASSQGTGKGTAYEQYF.

This chain connects TRBV7-8 to TRBJ1-4; 10 nucleotides agree with TRBD1. The CDR3 spans 17 residues. Germline-derived CDR1 and CDR2 are SGHVS and FQNEAQ. After removal of 6 bases from V and 7 bases from J, the junction contained 14 bases not matched to a gene. The CDR3 loop is CASSLWPPGTGAEKLFF. The CDR3 DNA sequence: TGTGCCAGCAGTCTATGGCCCCCCGGGACAGGGGCTGAAAAACTGTTTTTT.

The rearrangement joins TRBV5-6 to TRBJ1-1; D might be TRBD1 (6 bases). This CDR3 region has 13 residues. In germline, CDR1 is SGHDT, CDR2 YYEEEE. Trimming pared 3 bases from V and 1 base from J, leaving 7 bases between. The DNA of the CDR3 is TGTGCCAGCAGCTGGGACAAGAACACTGAAGCTTTCTTT. It is translated as CASSWDKNTEAFF. Complete variable domain (other parts from reference TRBV5-6 and TRBJ1-1): DAGVTQSPTHLIKTRGQQVTLRCSPKSGHDTVSWYQQALGQGPQFIFQYYEEEERQRGNFPDRFSGHQFPNYSSELNVNALLLGDSALYLCASSWDKNTEAFFGQGTRLTVV.

The chain joins TRBV3-1 to TRBJ1-2; no clear D gene. The CDR3 covers 14 residues. V gave up 1 base and J gave up 7 bases, with 13 bases separating them. CDR1 is LGHDT and CDR2 is YNNKEL in the germline V gene (reference sequence). CDR3 protein: CASSQAERSSGYTF. The CDR3 bases are TGTGCCAGCAGCCAAGCAGAGAGGTCGAGTGGCTACACCTTC.